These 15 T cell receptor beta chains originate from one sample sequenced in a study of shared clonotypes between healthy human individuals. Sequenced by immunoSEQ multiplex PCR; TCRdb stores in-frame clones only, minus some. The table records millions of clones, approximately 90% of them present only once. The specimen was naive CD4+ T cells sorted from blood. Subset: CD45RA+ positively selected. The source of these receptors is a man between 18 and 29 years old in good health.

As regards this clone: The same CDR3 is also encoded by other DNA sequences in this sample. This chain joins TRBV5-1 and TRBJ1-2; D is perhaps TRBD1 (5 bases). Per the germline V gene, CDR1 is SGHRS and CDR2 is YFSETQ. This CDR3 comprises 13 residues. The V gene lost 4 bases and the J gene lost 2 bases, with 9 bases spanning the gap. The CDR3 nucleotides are TGCGCCAGCAGCCCGGGACCGAACTATGGCTACACCTTC. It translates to CASSPGPNYGYTF. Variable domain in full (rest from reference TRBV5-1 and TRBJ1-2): KAGVTQTPRYLIKTRGQQVTLSCSPISGHRSVSWYQQTPGQGLQFLFEYFSETQRNKGNFPGRFSGRQFSNSRSEMNVSTLELGDSALYLCASSPGPNYGYTFGSGTRLTVV.

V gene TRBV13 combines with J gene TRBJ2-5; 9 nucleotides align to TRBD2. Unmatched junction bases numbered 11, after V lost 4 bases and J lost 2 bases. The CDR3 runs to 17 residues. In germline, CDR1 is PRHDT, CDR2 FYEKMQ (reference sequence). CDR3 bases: TGTGCCAGCAGCTCTGCTTCTGGCGGGAGGGTACAAGAGACCCAGTACTTC. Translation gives CASSSASGGRVQETQYF.

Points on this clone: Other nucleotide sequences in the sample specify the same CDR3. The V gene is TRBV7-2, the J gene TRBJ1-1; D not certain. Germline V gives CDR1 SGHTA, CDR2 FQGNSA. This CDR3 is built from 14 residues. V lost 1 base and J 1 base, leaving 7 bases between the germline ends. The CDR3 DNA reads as TGTGCCAGCAGCTTAGGATCGACGAACACTGAAGCTTTCTTT. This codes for CASSLGSTNTEAFF.

The CDR3 sequence: CASSIDPRQGRVGQETQYF. CDR3 bases: TGTGCCAGTAGTATAGATCCCCGACAGGGAAGGGTCGGTCAAGAGACCCAGTACTTC. The rearrangement uses TRBV19 and TRBJ2-5; TRBD1 matches at 7 bases. The V segment lost 0 bases and the J segment 2 bases; nucleotides outside the gene matches: 15. Germline CDR1 LNHDA, CDR2 SQIVND (reference sequence). The CDR3 is 19 amino acids. Using reference TRBV19 and TRBJ2-5 for the parts outside the CDR3, the full variable domain is DGGITQSPKYLFRKEGQNVTLSCEQNLNHDAMYWYRQDPGQGLRLIYYSQIVNDFQKGDIAEGYSVSREKKESFPLTVTSAQKNPTAFYLCASSIDPRQGRVGQETQYFGPGTRLLVL.

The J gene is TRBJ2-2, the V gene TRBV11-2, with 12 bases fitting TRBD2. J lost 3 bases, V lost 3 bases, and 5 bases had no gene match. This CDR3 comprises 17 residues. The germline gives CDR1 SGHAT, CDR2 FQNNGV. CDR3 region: CASSFTTSGSYTGELFF. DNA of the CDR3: TGTGCCAGCAGCTTTACGACTAGCGGGAGCTACACCGGGGAGCTGTTTTTT.

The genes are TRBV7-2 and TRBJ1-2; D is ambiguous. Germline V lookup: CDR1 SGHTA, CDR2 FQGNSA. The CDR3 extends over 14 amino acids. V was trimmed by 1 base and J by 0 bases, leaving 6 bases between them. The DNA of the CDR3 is TGTGCCAGCAGCTTAGAATCAGCTAACTATGGCTACACCTTC. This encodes CASSLESANYGYTF.

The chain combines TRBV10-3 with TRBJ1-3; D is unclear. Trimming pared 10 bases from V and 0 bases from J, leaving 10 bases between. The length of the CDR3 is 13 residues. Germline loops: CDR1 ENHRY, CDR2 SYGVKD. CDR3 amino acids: CASRTASGNTIYF. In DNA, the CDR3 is TGTGCCAGTAGGACCGCCTCTGGAAACACCATATATTTT.

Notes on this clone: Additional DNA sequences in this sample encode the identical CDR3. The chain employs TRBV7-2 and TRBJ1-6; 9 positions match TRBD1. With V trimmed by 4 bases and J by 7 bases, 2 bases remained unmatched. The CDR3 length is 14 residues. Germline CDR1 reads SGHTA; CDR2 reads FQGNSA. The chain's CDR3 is CASSSGQGNSPLHF. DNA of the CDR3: TGTGCCAGCAGCTCCGGACAGGGGAATTCACCCCTCCACTTT.

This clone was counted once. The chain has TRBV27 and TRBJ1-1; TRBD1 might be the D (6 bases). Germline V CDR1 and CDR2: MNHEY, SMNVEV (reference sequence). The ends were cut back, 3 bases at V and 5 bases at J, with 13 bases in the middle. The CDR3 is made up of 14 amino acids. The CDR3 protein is CASSFGPRGTEAFF. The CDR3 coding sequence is TGTGCCAGCAGTTTTGGGCCTAGGGGGACTGAAGCTTTCTTT.

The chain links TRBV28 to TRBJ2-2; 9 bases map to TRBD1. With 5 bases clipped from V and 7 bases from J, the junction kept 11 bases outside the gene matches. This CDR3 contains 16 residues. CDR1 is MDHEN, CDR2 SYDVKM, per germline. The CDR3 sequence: CASSEITGGRSGELFF. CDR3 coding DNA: TGTGCCAGCAGTGAAATAACAGGGGGCCGTAGCGGGGAGCTGTTTTTT.

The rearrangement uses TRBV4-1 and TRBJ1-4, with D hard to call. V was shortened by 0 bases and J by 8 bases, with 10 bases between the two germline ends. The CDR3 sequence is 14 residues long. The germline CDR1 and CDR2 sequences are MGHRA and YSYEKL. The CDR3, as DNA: TGCGCCAGCAGCCAAGATAGGCAGATCGAAAAACTGTTTTTT. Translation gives CASSQDRQIEKLFF.

CDR3 DNA: TGTGCCAGCAGCGGGCTTGTGAGGGGGCAAGAGACCCAGTACTTC. Translated, it gives CASSGLVRGQETQYF. The chain couples TRBV5-6 to TRBJ2-5, with a tentative D call TRBD1 (6 bases). The germline V gene has CDR1 SGHDT and CDR2 YYEEEE. V gave up 4 bases and J gave up 2 bases, with 15 bases separating them. The CDR3 extends over 15 amino acids.

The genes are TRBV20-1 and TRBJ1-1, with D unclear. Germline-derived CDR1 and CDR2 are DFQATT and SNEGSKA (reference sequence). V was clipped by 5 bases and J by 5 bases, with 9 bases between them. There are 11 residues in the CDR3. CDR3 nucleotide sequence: TGCAGTGCTGACGCGAATACTGAAGCTTTCTTT. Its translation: CSADANTEAFF.

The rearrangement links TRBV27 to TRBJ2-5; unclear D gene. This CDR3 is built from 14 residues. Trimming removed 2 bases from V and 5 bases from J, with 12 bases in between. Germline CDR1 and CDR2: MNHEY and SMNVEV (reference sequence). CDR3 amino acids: CASSLVGLRETQYF. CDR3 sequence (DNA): TGTGCCAGCAGTTTAGTTGGTCTTAGGGAGACCCAGTACTTC.

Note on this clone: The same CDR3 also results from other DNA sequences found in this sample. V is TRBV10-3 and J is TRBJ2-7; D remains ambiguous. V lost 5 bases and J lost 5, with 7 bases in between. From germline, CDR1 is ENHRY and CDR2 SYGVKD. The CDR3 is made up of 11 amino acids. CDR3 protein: CAISRSDEQYF. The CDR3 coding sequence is TGTGCCATCAGTCGGTCAGACGAGCAGTACTTC.